These 2 T cell receptor beta chains came from one sample sequenced in a study of cytomegalovirus exposure and HLA in healthy donors. The PCR employed 60 Vbeta primers together with 13 Jbeta primers. Some clones are missing from TCRdb's copy, which holds only in-frame ones; the method was immunoSEQ multiplex PCR. The table has about 60,000 clones, over 75% seen once. The sequencing sample was made of PBMCs. All receptors derive from a male donor in good health and CMV-seronegative.

The J gene is TRBJ1-6, the V gene TRBV27, with TRBD1 as a possible D gene (5 bases). The CDR3 is 15 amino acids. Per germline, CDR1 MNHEY and CDR2 SMNVEV (reference sequence). Trimming took off 3 bases at V and 8 bases at J, with 14 bases between the two ends. The CDR3 DNA reads TGTGCCAGCAGTTTGCAGGGTCAGGGCTATTCACCCCTCCACTTT. The encoded protein is CASSLQGQGYSPLHF.

The V and J genes are TRBV7-2 and TRBJ2-1; TRBD2 matches 8 bases. In germline, CDR1 is SGHTA, CDR2 FQGNSA. J lost 7 bases, V lost 4 bases, and 15 bases had no gene match. The CDR3 is 17 amino acids. Written as DNA, the CDR3 is TGTGCCAGCAGCTCCAGGTCGGGTGTCGGGGGGGGGAATGAGCAGTTCTTC. Residues: CASSSRSGVGGGNEQFF.